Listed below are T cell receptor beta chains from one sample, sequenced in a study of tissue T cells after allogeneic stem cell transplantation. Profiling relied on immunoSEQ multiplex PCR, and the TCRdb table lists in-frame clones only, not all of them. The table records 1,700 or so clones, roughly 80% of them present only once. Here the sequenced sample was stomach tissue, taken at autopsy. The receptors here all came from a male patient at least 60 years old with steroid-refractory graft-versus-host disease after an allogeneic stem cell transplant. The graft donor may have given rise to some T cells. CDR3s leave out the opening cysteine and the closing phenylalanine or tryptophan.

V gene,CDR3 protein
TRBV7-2,ASSRGGGASTEAF
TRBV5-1,ASSLTGGGNSPLH
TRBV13,ASFEKGNTEAF
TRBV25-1,ASSEYFLTGDSGNTIY
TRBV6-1,ASSEPQLEAF
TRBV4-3,ASSQGQLYEQY
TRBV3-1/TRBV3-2,ASSPDSGNTIY
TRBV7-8,ASSLLGGTSNQPQH
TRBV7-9,ASSLVSAGSGYT
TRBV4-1,ASSPSGGLYNEQF
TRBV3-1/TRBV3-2,ASSQERGGGDTQY
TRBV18,ASSPGRTPTHEQY
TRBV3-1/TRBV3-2,ASSQDIGLTNEQF
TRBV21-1,ASSKGGAGKQPQH
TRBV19,ASRSTGPNQPQH
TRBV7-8,ASSQRARMNTEAF
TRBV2,ASSARRGYEQY
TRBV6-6,ASSSLRTVKLF
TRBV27,ASRGLAGNHNEQF
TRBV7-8,ASSPGTSQF
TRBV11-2,ASSLDLYGGLEQY
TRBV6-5,ASSYSQSSYNSPLH
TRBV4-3,ASSQALLDRDSEAF
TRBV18,ASSLTQASNQPQH
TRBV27,ASSLLNSYNSPLH
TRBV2,ASSFGQGVEQF
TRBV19,ASSIQGRGTEAF
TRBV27,ASSGQDVGLAGGTDTQY
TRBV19,ASSIVVTDPRETQY
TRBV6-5,ASSRPPGQETQY
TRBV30,AGMATGGPYEQY
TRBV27,ASSQGGFTSPLH
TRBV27,ASSPWTDYSYNSPLH
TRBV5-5,ASSLTGQANYGYT
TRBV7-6,ASSGTGSYNEQF
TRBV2,ASRLQGDANQPQH
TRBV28,ASSLRDPEAF
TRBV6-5,ASSYGSNTEAF
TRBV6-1,ASSDDRGTDTQY
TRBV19,ASSTGPVGGGRLYEQY
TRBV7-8,ASSSHNSPLH
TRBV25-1,ASAQGGADTQY
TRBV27,ASSYTGTDTQY
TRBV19,ASTPGTTNQETQY
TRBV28,ASSQTDYEHQY
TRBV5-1,ASSFGDGELF
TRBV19,ASSSRPGEKLF
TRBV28,ARSRGGTGANVLT
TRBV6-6,ASSYGGQNNSPLH
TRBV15,ATSNRLQTVGSGQPQH
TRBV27,ASSPYRSDGETQY
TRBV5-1,ASSLDNTNTEAF
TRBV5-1,ASSLQGDTEAF